The 18 T cell receptor beta chains listed next were all sequenced from one sample in a study of blood T cell repertoires in COVID-19. The data were produced by immunoSEQ multiplex PCR, yet TCRdb's version contains in-frame clones alone and is incomplete. The sample includes about 30,000 clones, about 90% of them seen just once. Material: peripheral blood. The source of these receptors is a man aged 55 to 70 with active COVID-19.

The chain recombines TRBV19 with TRBJ2-5; D is possibly TRBD2 (7 bases). V was trimmed by 5 bases and J by 3 bases, leaving 16 bases between them. CDR1 LNHDA and CDR2 SQIVND come from the germline V gene (reference sequence). The CDR3 covers 15 residues. CDR3 bases: TGTGCCAGTAGTGGGATTGCGGGGGCAGAAGAGACCCAGTACTTC. This encodes CASSGIAGAEETQYF.

V is TRBV2 and J is TRBJ2-3; no clear D. The germline CDR1 and CDR2 sequences are SNHLY and FYNNEI. Trimming shortened V by 2 bases and J by 6 bases, and 3 bases separated the two germline ends. The CDR3 totals 11 residues. CDR3 protein: CASSESDTQYF. DNA of the CDR3: TGTGCCAGCAGTGAATCGGATACGCAGTATTTT.

J is TRBJ2-7 and V is TRBV3-1 (or the pseudogene TRBV3-2), with 7 bases aligning to TRBD2. The CDR3 loop spans 17 amino acids. Trimming removed 0 bases from V and 7 bases from J; junction bases left unmatched: 15. The germline V gene has CDR1 LGHDT and CDR2 YNNKEL (reference sequence). The CDR3 is CASSQDLTRRGTKEQYF. CDR3 nucleotide sequence: TGTGCCAGCAGCCAAGATCTGACGAGGCGGGGGACTAAGGAGCAGTACTTC.

The chain uses TRBV5-6 and TRBJ2-4; TRBD2 agrees at 7 bases. Losses at the gene ends were 3 bases for V and 13 bases for J; bases not matched to a gene: 4. The CDR3 is 11 residues long. Per germline, CDR1 SGHDT and CDR2 YYEEEE. CDR3 in DNA: TGTGCCAGCAGCTCCGCGGGGGAACAGTACTTC. Translated: CASSSAGEQYF.

The rearrangement joins TRBV14 to TRBJ2-2; D is possibly TRBD2 (7 bases). V was cut by 1 base and J by 6 bases, with 15 bases left in between. This CDR3 contains 16 residues. The germline gives CDR1 SGHDN, CDR2 FVKESK. The CDR3 protein is CASSQAGGTPPGELFF. The CDR3 bases are TGTGCCAGCAGCCAAGCCGGGGGGACACCTCCCGGGGAGCTGTTTTTT.

V is TRBV3-1 (or the pseudogene TRBV3-2) and J is TRBJ1-6; a possible D gene is TRBD1 (5 bases). The CDR3 runs to 16 residues. V was cut by 1 base and J by 9 bases, with 16 bases left in between. Germline lookup yields CDR1 LGHDT and CDR2 YNNKEL (reference sequence). The CDR3 region is CASSQVQGAPSSPLHF. The CDR3 DNA is TGTGCCAGCAGCCAAGTTCAAGGGGCGCCGAGTTCACCCCTCCACTTT.

The chain uses TRBV2 and TRBJ1-6; 9 bases match TRBD1. Germline values: CDR1 SNHLY, CDR2 FYNNEI. V was clipped by 6 bases and J by 8 bases; unmatched bases: 5. The CDR3 runs to 14 residues. CDR3 amino acids: CASRTDRGDSPLHF. CDR3 bases: TGTGCCAGCAGGACGGACAGGGGCGATTCACCCCTCCACTTT.

Of note for this clone: At one end, the junction sequence differs from germline, possibly due to a read error. The rearrangement uses TRBV18 and TRBJ1-4; no definite D call. Germline lookup yields CDR1 KGHSH and CDR2 LQKENI. This CDR3 spans 13 amino acids. CDR3 in amino acids: CASSPEGPERLFF. CDR3 DNA: TGTGCCAGCTCACCTGAGGGTCCTGAAAGACTGTTTTTT.

This clone was seen once. This chain joins TRBV10-3 and TRBJ2-5; no clear D gene. Germline CDR1 is ENHRY and CDR2 is SYGVKD. The CDR3 contains 14 residues. Trimming removed 4 bases from V and 0 bases from J, with 9 bases in between. The CDR3 DNA reads as TGTGCCATCAGTGCTGTTACGGACCAAGAGACCCAGTACTTC. It yields the protein CAISAVTDQETQYF.

This clone has just a few counts. The J gene is TRBJ2-5, the V gene TRBV5-1; 10 bases fit TRBD2. The germline V gene encodes CDR1 SGHRS and CDR2 YFSETQ. V was pared by 7 bases and J by 4 bases, with 16 bases of the junction left unmatched. This CDR3 contains 17 residues. DNA for the CDR3: TGCGCCAGCTCCCCAGAAACAGCGGGGGGGCCGGGAGAGACCCAGTACTTC. Translated: CASSPETAGGPGETQYF.

The V gene is TRBV7-9, the J gene TRBJ2-7; TRBD1 aligns across 9 bases. V gave up 6 bases and J gave up 5 bases; unmatched junction bases: 8. Germline assignment: CDR1 SEHNR and CDR2 FQNEAQ (reference sequence). The CDR3 totals 14 residues. The CDR3 DNA follows: TGTGCCAGCAGTGCGACAGGGGGTTTCGACGAGCAGTACTTC. This codes for CASSATGGFDEQYF.

This clone was seen once. The V and J genes are TRBV11-2 and TRBJ2-3; D ambiguous. Germline loops: CDR1 SGHAT, CDR2 FQNNGV. Trimming stripped 2 bases from V and 0 bases from J, with 9 bases between. The CDR3 length is 15 residues. The CDR3 DNA reads TGTGCCAGCAGCTTAAGCTCCCTTAGCACAGATACGCAGTATTTT. Translating it yields CASSLSSLSTDTQYF.

CDR3 DNA sequence: TGTGCCAGCAGAGGGGGCCCGTATAGCAATCAGCCCCAGCATTTT. Its protein product is CASRGGPYSNQPQHF. The chain carries TRBV2 and TRBJ1-5; 7 bases line up with TRBD1. CDR1 is SNHLY and CDR2 is FYNNEI in the germline V gene. V lost 6 bases, J lost 0 bases, and 5 bases stayed unmatched. This CDR3 spans 15 amino acids.

This rearrangement joins TRBV29-1 to TRBJ2-3; TRBD1 agrees at 9 bases. The CDR3 covers 14 residues. Per germline, CDR1 SQVTM and CDR2 ANQGSEA. V lost 5 bases to trimming and J lost 4 bases; unmatched junction nucleotides: 7. CDR3 residues: CSVRDRVAADTQYF. The CDR3 DNA reads as TGCAGCGTTCGGGACAGGGTAGCCGCAGATACGCAGTATTTT.

The DNA for the CDR3 is TGTGCCAGCAGTCCCGATACAATCTCTGGAAACACCATATATTTT. Its translation is CASSPDTISGNTIYF. The V and J genes are TRBV3-1 (or the pseudogene TRBV3-2) and TRBJ1-3, with no clear D. Trimming took 6 bases from V and 0 from J, leaving 12 bases between them. CDR3 length: 15 residues. CDR1 LGHDT and CDR2 YNNKEL come from the germline V gene (reference sequence).

This chain connects TRBV7-3 to TRBJ1-1; D is uncertain. Germline CDR1 is SGHTA and CDR2 is FQGTGA. The V end was cut by 3 bases, the J end by 2 bases, with 7 bases between. The CDR3 length is 13 residues. CDR3 nucleotide sequence: TGTGCCAGCAGCTTGGTCAGAAACACTGAAGCTTTCTTT. Its translation: CASSLVRNTEAFF.

The chain employs TRBV5-1 and TRBJ1-2; the D gene is possibly TRBD1 (6 bases). V was pared by 0 bases and J by 4 bases, with 13 bases between. Germline V CDR1 and CDR2: SGHRS, YFSETQ. The CDR3 has 15 amino acids. The CDR3 DNA reads as TGCGCCAGCAGCTTGGGCTACAGGGAGTCCTATGGCTACACCTTC. Its protein is CASSLGYRESYGYTF.

The J gene is TRBJ2-2, the V gene TRBV6-5; D is undetermined. The germline V gene has CDR1 MNHEY and CDR2 SVGAGI. The V gene lost 6 bases and the J gene lost 1 base, with 12 bases spanning the gap. This CDR3 spans 15 amino acids. The CDR3 reads CASRQPGWNTGELFF. Here the CDR3 DNA reads TGTGCCAGCAGACAACCAGGTTGGAACACCGGGGAGCTGTTTTTT.